The 8 T cell receptor beta chains below were found in one sample sequenced in a study of blood T cell repertoires in COVID-19. Clones were sequenced by immunoSEQ multiplex PCR, and TCRdb holds only the in-frame ones, with some missing. The sample contains around 260,000 clones, about 80% of which appear only once. Sequenced: peripheral blood. All receptors come from a person aged 70 to 85 with COVID-19, enrolled during active disease.

Of note for this clone: A read error may account for a junction end that differs from germline. J is TRBJ2-3 and V is TRBV5-6; possible D gene TRBD2, 6 bases. From germline, CDR1 is SGHDT and CDR2 YYEEEE. The CDR3 contains 16 residues. As DNA, the CDR3 is TGTGCCAGCGGCTTGGTCGGGGCGGGGATAGGGGATACGCAGTATTTT. Translated: CASGLVGAGIGDTQYF.

The chain is built from TRBV6-5 and TRBJ2-5; 8 positions match TRBD2. V shed 7 bases and J 5 bases; nucleotides not matched to a gene: 12. This CDR3 contains 15 residues. Germline V gives CDR1 MNHEY, CDR2 SVGAGI. CDR3 in amino acids: CASKTGLGVGETQYF. For the CDR3, the DNA is TGTGCCAGCAAGACGGGACTAGGGGTGGGGGAGACCCAGTACTTC.

The chain has TRBV2 and TRBJ2-1, with D possibly matching TRBD2 (5 bases). Germline V gene lookup returns CDR1 SNHLY and CDR2 FYNNEI. V dropped 6 bases and J dropped 5 bases, with 14 bases sitting between them. The CDR3 length is 14 residues. CDR3 loop: CASRKLPRDNEQFF. CDR3 bases: TGTGCCAGCAGGAAGCTACCGAGGGACAATGAGCAGTTCTTC.

This rearrangement joins TRBV6-5 to TRBJ1-3; D is ambiguous. V was clipped by 8 bases and J by 2 bases, with 10 bases between them. Looked up from germline, CDR1 is MNHEY and CDR2 is SVGAGI. There are 13 residues in the CDR3. CDR3 DNA sequence: TGTGCCAGCGGCAACAGCCCTGGAAACACCATATATTTT. It translates to CASGNSPGNTIYF.

The V call is TRBV4-2, the J call TRBJ2-1; no reliable D call. Germline V gene lookup returns CDR1 LGHNA and CDR2 YNFKEQ. The V end was cut by 3 bases, the J end by 9 bases, with 15 bases between. The CDR3 has 14 residues. For the CDR3, the DNA is TGTGCCAGCAGCCACACTCGTATTGAGGCTGAGCAGTTCTTC. Protein: CASSHTRIEAEQFF.

The chain combines TRBV28 with TRBJ1-5; D is ambiguous. The germline gives CDR1 MDHEN, CDR2 SYDVKM. The CDR3 loop spans 13 amino acids. The V gene lost 4 bases and the J gene lost 3 bases, with 7 bases spanning the gap. The CDR3 loop reads CASSSPPNQPQHF. DNA for the CDR3: TGTGCCAGCAGTTCTCCCCCCAATCAGCCCCAGCATTTT.

The V call is TRBV5-1, the J call TRBJ2-5; D not certain. V was trimmed by 0 bases and J by 5 bases, leaving 8 bases between them. The CDR3 is made up of 13 amino acids. Germline CDR1 SGHRS, CDR2 YFSETQ. The CDR3 sequence is CASSLAIGETQYF. Here the CDR3 DNA reads TGCGCCAGCAGCTTGGCCATCGGGGAGACCCAGTACTTC.

To note about this clone: Sequence at one end of the junction differs from germline and may be a read error. The chain combines TRBV3-1 (or the pseudogene TRBV3-2) with TRBJ2-5; perhaps TRBD2 as D (6 bases). The CDR3 is 16 residues long. Germline V CDR1 and CDR2: LGHDT, YNNKEL (reference sequence). CDR3 residues: CASSQELGGHQETQYF. DNA of the CDR3: TGTGCCAGCAGCCAAGAACTCGGGGGTCACCAGGAGACCCAGTACTTC.